Sequencing of this T cell receptor beta chain was carried out in a study of monozygotic twins with inflammatory bowel disease (dated by TCRdb to the late 2010s). At the level of the whole study: In total, around 30 monozygotic twin pairs made up the full study: 19 Danish pairs, all IBD-discordant, plus nine German pairs, of which four were IBD-concordant and five were IBD-discordant. Disease-associated traits were sought mainly through comparisons between IBD patients and their genetically identical healthy co-twins within discordant pairs. Each individual had, on average, about 151 000 unique TCRalpha sequences and 181 000 unique TCRbeta sequences available for analysis. Broad study findings and their caveats: Distinction between different T cell subtypes could not be achieved in the analysis. IBD patients shared fewer clonotypes with other individuals than healthy twins did, most markedly in patients showing signs of disease activity. TCRbeta repertoire diversity, by inverse Simpson index, was decreased in IBD patients compared with their healthy co-twins. Because patients were on differing immunosuppressive treatments, the repertoires may have picked up extra background noise and inter-individual variability. No single strong signal or clonotype linked to IBD turned up in the results, so the idea that one exists was not supported. Repertoire similarity did not differ between concordant and discordant twins, which could be due to limited statistical power.

From each donor, a 2.5 ml peripheral blood sample was collected into PAXgene tubes and kept at -80 degrees C. Total RNA was isolated from whole blood with the PAXgene blood miRNA kit on an automated QIAcube, without T cell sorting. Deep TCRalpha and TCRbeta repertoire profiling with unique molecular barcoding was performed on peripheral blood of monozygotic twin pairs concordant or discordant for inflammatory bowel disease. For every twin pair, smoking habits were documented, and each individual was categorised as a current, former or never smoker. With regard to this clonotype: Its antigen is not yet known.

Library prep was done by 5' RACE. Each TCR library was prepared from around 3.5 ug of total RNA. cDNA was synthesized with SMARTScribe reverse transcriptase in eight separate reactions per sample. During cDNA synthesis, template switching was used to introduce unique molecular identifiers that contained a 6-nucleotide sample barcode. Amplification of TCRalpha and TCRbeta cDNA involved two nested PCRs of roughly 16 and 10 cycles, and each PCR was followed by bead purification. Before amplification, the cDNA was treated with uracil DNA-glycosylase and purified using the QIAquick PCR purification kit. The second PCR added Illumina TruSeq-compatible adapters along with sample-specific barcodes. Library quality and concentration were checked on TapeStation and Qubit, and libraries were pooled at around 4.9 ng each. Pooled libraries were sequenced on an Illumina HiSeq2500 single-index Rapid Run with 2 x 100 bp reads and custom sequencing primers. The paper's data handling went like this. UMI-based consensus assembly with MiGEC version 1.2.6 was used to correct PCR and sequencing errors. MiXCR version 2.1.1 was used for V(D)J alignment, clonotype assembly and CDR3 extraction. Normalisation of gene usage, clonotype sharing and MAIT/NKT TCR abundance was achieved by analysing the top 1000, 10 000 and 20 000 clonotypes per sample. Diversity was computed as the inverse Simpson index with the vegan R package after downsampling to 27 000 UMIs. Statistical testing used paired Mann-Whitney U tests on the discordant twin pairs and applied Benjamini-Hochberg correction for multiple testing. TCRdb reprocessed the reads and lists each CDR3 protein sequence as a single entry, with no DNA. These V and J calls rely on TCRdb rather than the paper's analysis. The sample's table lists a count of around 99,000 distinct CDR3 sequences. The ten most abundant clones make up 9.5% to 15% of the sample.

From the germline V gene, CDR1 is ENHRY and CDR2 is SYGVKD. Its CDR3 holds 15 amino acids, cysteine through phenylalanine. No DNA is given. This TCR came from a human donor with ulcerative colitis or Crohn's disease, or a healthy co-twin of an affected twin (not recorded which). The specimen was blood. The V gene is TRBV10-3 and the J gene is TRBJ2-5. The CDR3 is CAISPNGPQRETQYF.